The 30 T cell receptor beta chains listed next were all sequenced from one sample in a study of blood T cell repertoires in COVID-19. Using immunoSEQ multiplex PCR, the repertoire was profiled, and TCRdb retains in-frame clones only, with some absent. The table has 60,000 or so clones, 75% to 85% seen once. The sequenced sample was peripheral blood. Receptors were obtained from a human donor in a cohort sampled during active COVID-19.

The rearrangement joins TRBV3-1 (or the pseudogene TRBV3-2) to TRBJ1-4, with D possibly matching TRBD1 (6 bases). Trimming pared 5 bases from V and 7 bases from J, leaving 17 bases between. CDR1 and CDR2 from the germline V gene are LGHDT and YNNKEL (reference sequence). The CDR3 is 15 residues long. The CDR3 DNA follows: TGTGCCAGCAGCAACCAGGGGTCCCCCGGTGAAAAACTGTTTTTT. The encoded protein is CASSNQGSPGEKLFF.

V usage is TRBV4-1 and J usage is TRBJ1-1; TRBD1 matches 9 bases. J lost 5 bases, V lost 11 bases, and 12 bases had no gene match. CDR3 length equals 14 residues. Germline lookup yields CDR1 MGHRA and CDR2 YSYEKL. The CDR3 reads CAASLTGGTTEAFF. The CDR3 nucleotides read TGCGCCGCCTCTTTGACAGGGGGAACAACTGAAGCTTTCTTT.

This chain uses TRBV3-1 (or the pseudogene TRBV3-2) with TRBJ2-5; a weak D match, TRBD1 (6 bases). Germline CDR1 reads LGHDT; CDR2 reads YNNKEL (reference sequence). Trimming left V 1 base short and J 5 bases short, with 14 bases between. The CDR3 runs 15 residues. The CDR3 sequence: CASSQVARGWETQYF. The DNA of the CDR3 is TGTGCCAGCAGCCAAGTGGCCAGGGGATGGGAGACCCAGTACTTC.

CDR3 loop: CASSQPGGVDEKLFF. CDR3 bases: TGTGCCAGCAGCCAGCCAGGGGGCGTAGATGAAAAACTGTTTTTT. This chain connects TRBV3-1 (or the pseudogene TRBV3-2) to TRBJ1-4; 8 bases are a match to TRBD1. Per germline, CDR1 LGHDT and CDR2 YNNKEL (reference sequence). CDR3 size: 15 residues. J lost 6 bases, V lost 3 bases, and 6 bases had no gene match.

The chain is built from TRBV5-1 and TRBJ2-5; 7 positions agree with TRBD1. The CDR3 contains 15 residues. V was pared by 4 bases and J by 2 bases, with 8 bases of the junction left unmatched. In germline, CDR1 is SGHRS, CDR2 YFSETQ. CDR3 loop: CASSLTPGQQETQYF. As DNA, the CDR3 is TGCGCCAGCAGCCTTACCCCGGGACAGCAAGAGACCCAGTACTTC.

This chain uses TRBV12-3 or TRBV12-4 with TRBJ2-2; no reliable D call. The CDR3 sequence is 11 residues long. Trimming pared 6 bases from V and 6 bases from J, leaving 5 bases between. The CDR3 coding sequence is TGTGCCAGCAGCGGGTCCGGGGAGCTGTTTTTT. This gives the protein CASSGSGELFF.

This sequence joins TRBV21-1 and TRBJ1-1. TRBV21-1 is an annotated pseudogene. This CDR3 spans 14 amino acids. The CDR3 sequence: CASSKGRANTEAFF. CDR3 nucleotides: TGTGCCAGCAGCAAAGGTAGAGCGAACACTGAAGCTTTCTTT.

This chain joins TRBV7-2 and TRBJ2-7; TRBD1 matches at 9 bases. After removal of 1 base from V and 2 bases from J, the junction contained 9 bases not matched to a gene. The CDR3 sequence is 17 residues long. The germline V gene has CDR1 SGHTA and CDR2 FQGNSA. In DNA form, the CDR3 reads TGTGCCAGCAGCTTAGAGTTCCCGGGACAGGGTACCTACGAGCAGTACTTC. This codes for CASSLEFPGQGTYEQYF.

The table lists this clone with a few counts. The chain has TRBV5-5 and TRBJ1-1, with TRBD1 matching over 10 bases. Per germline, CDR1 SGHKS and CDR2 YYEKEE (reference sequence). The CDR3 extends over 15 amino acids. The V and J ends lost 4 bases and 5 bases, in that order; junction bases with no gene match: 8. The CDR3 here is CASSQRQGAFTEAFF. The CDR3 nucleotides read TGTGCCAGCAGCCAAAGACAGGGGGCGTTTACTGAAGCTTTCTTT.

This clone was recorded only once. CDR3 residues: CASSQDYRGNGNTIYF. The CDR3 DNA reads TGCGCCAGCAGCCAAGATTACAGGGGGAATGGAAACACCATATATTTT. The V and J genes are TRBV4-3 and TRBJ1-3; TRBD1 matches at 8 bases. Germline V gives CDR1 LGHNA, CDR2 YSLEER. CDR3 length: 16 amino acids. Trimming at V came to 0 bases and at J to 3 bases, leaving 4 bases not matched to a gene.

The chain recombines TRBV27 with TRBJ1-1, with 8 bases that match TRBD1. The germline V gene has CDR1 MNHEY and CDR2 SMNVEV (reference sequence). The V gene end was trimmed by 6 bases and the J gene end by 0 bases; junction bases not matched to a gene: 12. CDR3 length: 17 residues. This CDR3 is CASSRDTGTGMNTEAFF. CDR3 coding DNA: TGTGCCAGCAGCCGAGACACCGGGACAGGAATGAACACTGAAGCTTTCTTT.

V and J are TRBV30 and TRBJ2-7; 7 bases line up with TRBD1. Germline assignment: CDR1 GTSNPN and CDR2 SVGIG (reference sequence). The CDR3 contains 12 residues. Trimming removed 6 bases from V and 7 bases from J; junction bases left unmatched: 9. The CDR3 spells CACRQGPGEQYF. The CDR3 nucleotides are TGTGCCTGTCGACAGGGTCCAGGTGAGCAGTACTTC.

The chain uses TRBV7-9 and TRBJ2-7; TRBD1 matches 10 bases. Germline V gives CDR1 SEHNR, CDR2 FQNEAQ (reference sequence). The CDR3 extends over 15 amino acids. The V gene end was trimmed by 5 bases and the J gene end by 7 bases; junction bases not matched to a gene: 11. The CDR3 protein is CASSPDGTGVGEQYF. For the CDR3, the DNA is TGTGCCAGCAGCCCAGACGGGACAGGGGTAGGTGAGCAGTACTTC.

The chain employs TRBV11-3 and TRBJ1-6, with D possibly matching TRBD1 (6 bases). This CDR3 contains 16 residues. The ends were cut back, 3 bases at V and 0 bases at J, with 9 bases in the middle. Germline V gives CDR1 SGHNT, CDR2 YENEEA. Here the CDR3 DNA reads TGTGCCAGCAGCTTGAGGGGGAGCTCCTATAATTCACCCCTCCACTTT. It yields the protein CASSLRGSSYNSPLHF.

The chain is built from TRBV4-3 and TRBJ1-1; D not certain. CDR3 length: 13 amino acids. Trimming cost V 5 bases and J 0 bases, with 7 bases left between them. The germline V gene encodes CDR1 LGHNA and CDR2 YSLEER. In DNA, the CDR3 is TGCGCCAGCAGCAATACACTGAACACTGAAGCTTTCTTT. It encodes CASSNTLNTEAFF.

This clone came up once. In nucleotides, the CDR3 is TGTGCCACCAGTGATTTCCCCAACTACAATGAGCAGTTCTTC. Its translation: CATSDFPNYNEQFF. The rearrangement links TRBV24-1 to TRBJ2-1, with no clear D. Germline CDR1 reads KGHDR; CDR2 reads SFDVKD. The CDR3 spans 14 residues. V dropped 1 base and J dropped 3 bases, with 6 bases sitting between them.

The chain has TRBV6-1 and TRBJ1-1; possible D gene TRBD1, 5 bases. CDR3 length: 13 residues. V lost 1 base to trimming and J lost 3 bases, with 6 bases between them. From germline, CDR1 is MNHNS and CDR2 SASEGT. This CDR3 reads CASSEGGDTEAFF. The CDR3 coding sequence is TGTGCCAGCAGTGAAGGGGGGGACACTGAAGCTTTCTTT.

The genes are TRBV19 and TRBJ1-1, with 9 positions matching TRBD1. Germline trimming cut 4 bases from V and 3 bases from J; bases unmatched to any gene: 6. This CDR3 is built from 15 residues. Germline loops: CDR1 LNHDA, CDR2 SQIVND (reference sequence). CDR3 region: CASSNPGTGYTEAFF. CDR3 nucleotide sequence: TGTGCCAGTAGTAACCCCGGGACAGGGTACACTGAAGCTTTCTTT.

The V gene is TRBV10-3, the J gene TRBJ2-2; D is perhaps TRBD1 (6 bases). CDR3 length equals 15 residues. Per the germline V gene, CDR1 is ENHRY and CDR2 is SYGVKD. With 8 bases removed from V and 0 bases from J, the gap between germline ends came to 13 bases. The CDR3 sequence: CAIPTGTSNTGELFF. CDR3 in DNA: TGTGCCATCCCCACCGGGACATCGAACACCGGGGAGCTGTTTTTT.

This clone was seen only once. The V call is TRBV27, the J call TRBJ1-2; maybe TRBD1 (6 bases). The CDR3 spans 17 residues. V shed 3 bases and J shed 5 bases, with 22 bases lying between them. The germline V gene encodes CDR1 MNHEY and CDR2 SMNVEV (reference sequence). CDR3 coding DNA: TGTGCCAGCAGTTTTATAGGGGGGGGCCAGGGGTGGTATGGCTACACCTTC. Amino acid sequence: CASSFIGGGQGWYGYTF.

This chain uses TRBV6-6 with TRBJ2-7; maybe TRBD2 (5 bases). V was trimmed by 10 bases and J by 2 bases, leaving 15 bases between them. CDR1 MNHNY and CDR2 SVGAGI come from the germline V gene (reference sequence). CDR3 size: 13 residues. The CDR3 DNA follows: TGTGCCACCAATATGGCGGGCACCTACGAGCAGTACTTC. This translates into CATNMAGTYEQYF.

The rearrangement joins TRBV5-6 to TRBJ2-3; D is unresolved. Germline assignment: CDR1 SGHDT and CDR2 YYEEEE. CDR3 length: 16 residues. The V and J ends lost 4 bases and 0 bases respectively, with 15 bases between them. The CDR3 sequence is CASSLKSFPSTDTQYF. As DNA, the CDR3 is TGTGCCAGCAGCCTAAAATCCTTTCCTAGCACAGATACGCAGTATTTT.

This sequence joins TRBV9 and TRBJ2-5, with D maybe TRBD2 (6 bases). Germline loops: CDR1 SGDLS, CDR2 YYNGEE. V gave up 0 bases and J gave up 8 bases, with 17 bases separating them. The CDR3 is 15 amino acids. The CDR3 protein is CASSVEPGLGRTQYF. The CDR3, as DNA: TGTGCCAGCAGCGTAGAGCCGGGACTGGGCAGAACCCAGTACTTC.

The gene calls are TRBV11-1 and TRBJ2-3; D possibly corresponds to TRBD1 (6 bases). Germline lookup yields CDR1 SGHAT and CDR2 FQDESV (reference sequence). V lost 4 bases to trimming and J lost 2 bases, with 10 bases between them. This CDR3 has 14 residues. CDR3 sequence: CASSSRTDTDTQYF. The CDR3 DNA reads TGTGCCAGCAGCTCCAGGACAGACACAGATACGCAGTATTTT.

The rearrangement uses TRBV18 and TRBJ1-1, with D possibly being TRBD1 (6 bases). Trimming removed 0 bases at V and 1 base at J, with 6 bases between. There are 14 residues in the CDR3. Per the germline V gene, CDR1 is KGHSH and CDR2 is LQKENI. The CDR3 DNA follows: TGTGCCAGCTCACCACCGGGACAGAACACTGAAGCTTTCTTT. Protein sequence: CASSPPGQNTEAFF. Full variable domain (rest looked up from reference TRBV18 and TRBJ1-1): NAGVMQNPRHLVRRRGQEARLRCSPMKGHSHVYWYRQLPEEGLKFMVYLQKENIIDESGMPKERFSAEFPKEGPSILRIQQVVRGDSAAYFCASSPPGQNTEAFFGQGTRLTVV.

This clone was detected only a few times. CDR3 residues: CASSQDGLPGTGELFF. In nucleotides, the CDR3 is TGCGCCAGCAGCCAAGACGGACTACCGGGGACCGGGGAGCTGTTTTTT. This chain uses TRBV4-3 with TRBJ2-2; perhaps TRBD2 as D (6 bases). The germline gives CDR1 LGHNA, CDR2 YSLEER. This CDR3 has 16 amino acids. Between the trimmed V and J ends, which lost 0 bases and 5 bases, there was a span of 13 bases.

The V call is TRBV19, the J call TRBJ2-7; D remains ambiguous. This CDR3 region has 15 residues. Germline V gene lookup returns CDR1 LNHDA and CDR2 SQIVND (reference sequence). V lost 7 bases and J lost 0, with 16 bases in between. The CDR3 DNA reads as TGTGCCAGTACATCTAGGATTGGCGGCTCCTACGAGCAGTACTTC. Protein: CASTSRIGGSYEQYF.

Comments on this clone: This sample also contains other DNA sequences that code for the same CDR3. As DNA, the CDR3 is TGTGCCAGCAGTCTACCGGCCGGGGAGCTGTTTTTT. Its protein is CASSLPAGELFF. This chain connects TRBV27 to TRBJ2-2, with D unresolved. V lost 5 bases to trimming and J lost 6 bases, with 7 bases between them. In germline, CDR1 is MNHEY, CDR2 SMNVEV (reference sequence). This CDR3 region has 12 residues.

The chain links TRBV4-3 to TRBJ2-7, with 13 nucleotides matching TRBD2. The germline V gene encodes CDR1 LGHNA and CDR2 YSLEER. V was clipped by 3 bases and J by 2 bases; unmatched bases: 1. The CDR3 covers 15 residues. The CDR3 sequence is CASSQGLAGPYEQYF. In nucleotides, the CDR3 is TGCGCCAGCAGCCAGGGACTAGCGGGACCCTACGAGCAGTACTTC.

V is TRBV4-3 and J is TRBJ2-1; 9 nucleotides agree with TRBD2. The V and J ends lost 2 bases and 7 bases, in that order; junction bases with no gene match: 15. Germline-derived CDR1 and CDR2 are LGHNA and YSLEER. The CDR3 is 18 amino acids. The CDR3 sequence: CASSQKWGRGGAGNEQFF. CDR3 DNA: TGCGCCAGCAGCCAAAAATGGGGGCGCGGGGGGGCCGGTAATGAGCAGTTCTTC.